The 5 T cell receptor beta chains below come from one sample, sequenced in a study of cytomegalovirus exposure and HLA in healthy donors. PCR involved 60 Vbeta and 13 Jbeta primers. Assay: immunoSEQ multiplex PCR; the TCRdb copy retains only in-frame clones and omits some. The sample consists of roughly 160,000 clones, around 84% of them appearing once. Sequenced: PBMCs. The receptors derive from a boy aged 2 to 10 in good health and CMV-seronegative.

This clone was detected a few times. The gene calls are TRBV7-2 and TRBJ1-3; the D gene is possibly TRBD1 (6 bases). V was pared by 3 bases and J by 0 bases, with 12 bases between. Germline CDR1 is SGHTA and CDR2 is FQGNSA. This CDR3 has 16 residues. CDR3 DNA sequence: TGTGCCAGCAGCTTCCGGGACAAGATCTCTGGAAACACCATATATTTT. It codes for CASSFRDKISGNTIYF. Combining the CDR3 with reference TRBV7-2 and TRBJ1-3 gives the whole variable domain GAGVSQSPSNKVTEKGKDVELRCDPISGHTALYWYRQSLGQGLEFLIYFQGNSAPDKSGLPSDRFSAERTGGSVSTLTIQRTQQEDSAVYLCASSFRDKISGNTIYFGEGSWLTVV.

The CDR3 loop reads CASSEGQGGSEAFF. In DNA form, the CDR3 reads TGTGCCAGCAGTGAGGGACAGGGAGGCTCTGAAGCTTTCTTT. The V gene is TRBV2, the J gene TRBJ1-1, with 9 bases matching TRBD1. In germline, CDR1 is SNHLY, CDR2 FYNNEI. This CDR3 has 14 amino acids. V lost 3 bases to trimming and J lost 6 bases; unmatched junction nucleotides: 5. Looking up the rest from reference TRBV2 and TRBJ1-1 gives the full variable domain: EPEVTQTPSHQVTQMGQEVILRCVPISNHLYFYWYRQILGQKVEFLVSFYNNEISEKSEIFDDQFSVERPDGSNFTLKIRSTKLEDSAMYFCASSEGQGGSEAFFGQGTRLTVV.

CDR3 in DNA: TGTGCCAGCACCCATCTGAAGCCTAACACTGAAGCTTTCTTT. This sequence encodes CASTHLKPNTEAFF. This sequence joins TRBV7-2 and TRBJ1-1; D is undetermined. Germline values: CDR1 SGHTA, CDR2 FQGNSA. Trimming left V 7 bases short and J 2 bases short, with 14 bases between. This CDR3 is built from 14 residues. Drawing the rest from reference TRBV7-2 and TRBJ1-1, the complete variable domain is GAGVSQSPSNKVTEKGKDVELRCDPISGHTALYWYRQSLGQGLEFLIYFQGNSAPDKSGLPSDRFSAERTGGSVSTLTIQRTQQEDSAVYLCASTHLKPNTEAFFGQGTRLTVV.

As regards this clone: One junction end does not reproduce the germline sequence, and a read error may be involved. V and J are TRBV28 and TRBJ2-5, with 8 bases that match TRBD1. In germline, CDR1 is MDHEN, CDR2 SYDVKM. CDR3 size: 13 residues. DNA of the CDR3: TGTGCCAGCAGCACCGGGACAGGCGGTGTGTGGAACTTC. As protein: CASSTGTGGVWNF.

This clone was seen a single time. V usage is TRBV28 and J usage is TRBJ1-2; the D is unclear. The CDR3 runs 15 residues. The germline gives CDR1 MDHEN, CDR2 SYDVKM. The V and J ends lost 2 bases and 4 bases respectively, with 14 bases between them. This CDR3 reads CASSLAPLTVYGYTF. In nucleotides, the CDR3 is TGTGCCAGCAGTTTAGCCCCCCTCACGGTCTATGGCTACACCTTC.